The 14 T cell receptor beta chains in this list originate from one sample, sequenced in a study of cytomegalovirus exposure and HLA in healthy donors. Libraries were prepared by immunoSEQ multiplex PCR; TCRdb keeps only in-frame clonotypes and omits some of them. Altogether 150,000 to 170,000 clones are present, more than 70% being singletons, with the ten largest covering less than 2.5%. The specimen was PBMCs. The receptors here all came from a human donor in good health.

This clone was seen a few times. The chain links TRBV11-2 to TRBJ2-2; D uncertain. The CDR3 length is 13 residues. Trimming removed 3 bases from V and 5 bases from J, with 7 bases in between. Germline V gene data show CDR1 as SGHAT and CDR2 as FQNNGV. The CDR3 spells CASSFRRTGELFF. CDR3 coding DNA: TGTGCCAGCAGCTTTCGGCGGACCGGGGAGCTGTTTTTT.

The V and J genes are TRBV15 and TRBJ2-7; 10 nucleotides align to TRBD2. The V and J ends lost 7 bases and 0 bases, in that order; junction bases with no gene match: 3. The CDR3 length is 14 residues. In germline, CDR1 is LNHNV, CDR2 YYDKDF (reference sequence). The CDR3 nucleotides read TGTGCCACCACAGCGGGAGGGAGCTCCTACGAGCAGTACTTC. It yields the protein CATTAGGSSYEQYF.

CDR3 DNA sequence: TGTGCCAGCGCCAGTGTAAGCGACAGCGAGCAGTACTTC. Translating it yields CASASVSDSEQYF. The J gene is TRBJ2-7, the V gene TRBV6-1; a weak D match, TRBD1 (5 bases). The CDR3 sequence is 13 residues long. Germline V gene lookup returns CDR1 MNHNS and CDR2 SASEGT. V lost 8 bases, J lost 6 bases, and 17 bases lay in between.

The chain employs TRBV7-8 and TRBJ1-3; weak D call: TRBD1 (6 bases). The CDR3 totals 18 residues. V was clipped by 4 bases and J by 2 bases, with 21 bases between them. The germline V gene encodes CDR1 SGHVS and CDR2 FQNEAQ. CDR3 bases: TGTGCCAGCAGCTCGAAAATCCCTTTACAGGGAACTGGAAACACCATATATTTT. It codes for CASSSKIPLQGTGNTIYF.

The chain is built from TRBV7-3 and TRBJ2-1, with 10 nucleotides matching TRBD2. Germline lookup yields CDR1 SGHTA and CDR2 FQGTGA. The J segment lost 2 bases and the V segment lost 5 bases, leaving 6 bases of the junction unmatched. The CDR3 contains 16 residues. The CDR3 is CASSQSGRGAYNEQFF. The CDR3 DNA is TGTGCCAGCAGCCAGAGCGGGAGGGGAGCCTACAATGAGCAGTTCTTC.

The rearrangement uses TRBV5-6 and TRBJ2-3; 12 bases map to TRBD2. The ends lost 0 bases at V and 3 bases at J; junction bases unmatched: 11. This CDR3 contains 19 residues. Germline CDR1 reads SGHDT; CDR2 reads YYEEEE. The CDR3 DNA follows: TGTGCCAGCAGCTTGGGGTTTTTTTTGACTAGCGGGAGTACAGATACGCAGTATTTT. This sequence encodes CASSLGFFLTSGSTDTQYF.

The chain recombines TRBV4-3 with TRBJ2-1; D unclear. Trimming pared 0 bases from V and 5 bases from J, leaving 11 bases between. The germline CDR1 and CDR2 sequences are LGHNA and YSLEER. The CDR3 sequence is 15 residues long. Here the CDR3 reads CASSQDPWADNEQFF. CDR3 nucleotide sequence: TGCGCCAGCAGCCAAGATCCCTGGGCCGACAATGAGCAGTTCTTC.

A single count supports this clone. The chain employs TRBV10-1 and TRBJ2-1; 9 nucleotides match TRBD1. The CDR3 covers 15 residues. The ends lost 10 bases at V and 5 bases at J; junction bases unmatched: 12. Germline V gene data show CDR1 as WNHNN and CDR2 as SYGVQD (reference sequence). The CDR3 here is CATSTGTGLHNEQFF. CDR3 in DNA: TGCGCCACCTCAACCGGGACAGGGCTACACAATGAGCAGTTCTTC.

The DNA for the CDR3 is TGTGCCAGCAGCTTTGGGACTAGCGGGAAAGATACGCAGTATTTT. The encoded protein is CASSFGTSGKDTQYF. The chain recombines TRBV9 with TRBJ2-3; 13 nucleotides agree with TRBD2. V trimming: 4 bases; J trimming: 5 bases; junction bases outside the gene matches: 4. CDR3 length: 15 residues. Germline CDR1 and CDR2: SGDLS and YYNGEE.

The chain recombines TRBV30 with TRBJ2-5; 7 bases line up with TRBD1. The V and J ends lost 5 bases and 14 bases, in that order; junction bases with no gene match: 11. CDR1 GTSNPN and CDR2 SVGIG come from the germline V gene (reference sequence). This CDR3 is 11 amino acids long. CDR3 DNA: TGTGCCTGGCTCCTCTCCGGGACAGTCTACTTC. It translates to CAWLLSGTVYF.

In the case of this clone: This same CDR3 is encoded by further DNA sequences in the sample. The CDR3 reads CASSQGGALNTEAFF. CDR3 sequence (DNA): TGTGCCAGCAGCCAGGGAGGGGCCTTGAACACTGAAGCTTTCTTT. This chain connects TRBV14 to TRBJ1-1; maybe TRBD1 (5 bases). The V end was cut by 3 bases, the J end by 0 bases, with 11 bases between. This CDR3 has 15 amino acids. Looked up from germline, CDR1 is SGHDN and CDR2 is FVKESK.

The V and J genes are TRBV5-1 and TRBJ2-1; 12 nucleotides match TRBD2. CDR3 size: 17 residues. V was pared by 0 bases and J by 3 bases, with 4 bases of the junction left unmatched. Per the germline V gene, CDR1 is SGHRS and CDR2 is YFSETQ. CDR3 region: CASSLAWTSGNYNEQFF. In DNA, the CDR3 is TGCGCCAGCAGCTTGGCCTGGACTAGCGGGAACTACAATGAGCAGTTCTTC.

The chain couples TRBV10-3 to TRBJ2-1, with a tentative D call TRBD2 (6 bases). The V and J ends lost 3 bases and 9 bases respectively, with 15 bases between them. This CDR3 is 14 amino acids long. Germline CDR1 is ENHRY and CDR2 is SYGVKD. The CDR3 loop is CAISESSAVTEQFF. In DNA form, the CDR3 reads TGTGCCATCAGTGAATCTAGCGCGGTAACTGAGCAGTTCTTC.

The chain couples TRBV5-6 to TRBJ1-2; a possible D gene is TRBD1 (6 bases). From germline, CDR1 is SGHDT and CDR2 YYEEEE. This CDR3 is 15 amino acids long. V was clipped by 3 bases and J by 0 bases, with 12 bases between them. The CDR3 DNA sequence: TGTGCCAGCAGCTACACAGGGCCAGCTAACTATGGCTACACCTTC. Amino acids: CASSYTGPANYGYTF.